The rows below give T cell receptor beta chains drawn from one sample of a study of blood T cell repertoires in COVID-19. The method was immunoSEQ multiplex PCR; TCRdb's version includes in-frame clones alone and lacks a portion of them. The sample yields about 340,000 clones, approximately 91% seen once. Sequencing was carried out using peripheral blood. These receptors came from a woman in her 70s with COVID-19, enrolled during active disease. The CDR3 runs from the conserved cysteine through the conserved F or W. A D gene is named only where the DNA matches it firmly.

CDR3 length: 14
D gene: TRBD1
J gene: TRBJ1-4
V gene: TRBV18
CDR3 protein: CASSPLRGNEKLFF
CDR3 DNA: TGTGCCAGCTCACCACTCAGGGGGAATGAAAAACTGTTTTTT

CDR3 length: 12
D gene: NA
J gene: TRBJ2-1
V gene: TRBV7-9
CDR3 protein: CASSYTGFEQFF
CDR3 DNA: TGTGCCAGCAGTTACACAGGGTTTGAGCAGTTCTTC

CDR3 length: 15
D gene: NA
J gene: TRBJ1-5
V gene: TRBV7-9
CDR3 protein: CASSRTGGEYQPQHF
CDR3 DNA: TGTGCCAGCAGCCGGACTGGAGGGGAGTATCAGCCCCAGCATTTT

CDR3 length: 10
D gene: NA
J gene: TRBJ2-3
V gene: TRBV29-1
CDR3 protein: CSARGNTQYF
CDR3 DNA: TGCAGCGCCAGGGGTAATACGCAGTATTTT

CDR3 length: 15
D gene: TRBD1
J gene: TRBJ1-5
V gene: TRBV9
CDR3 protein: CASSVGRGNDQPQHF
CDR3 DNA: TGTGCCAGCAGCGTCGGCAGGGGGAATGATCAGCCCCAGCATTTT

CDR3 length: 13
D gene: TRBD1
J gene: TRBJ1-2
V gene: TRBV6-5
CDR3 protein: CASSYGTGNGYTF
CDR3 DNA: TGTGCCAGCAGTTACGGGACAGGGAATGGCTACACCTTC

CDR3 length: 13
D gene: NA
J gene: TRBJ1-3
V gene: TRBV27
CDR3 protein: CASSGGAGNTIYF
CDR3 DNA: TGTGCCAGCAGTGGGGGGGCTGGAAACACCATATATTTT

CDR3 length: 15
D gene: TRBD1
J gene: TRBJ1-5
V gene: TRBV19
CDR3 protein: CASSTGTGNNQPQHF
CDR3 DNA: TGTGCCAGTAGCACCGGGACAGGGAACAATCAGCCCCAGCATTTT

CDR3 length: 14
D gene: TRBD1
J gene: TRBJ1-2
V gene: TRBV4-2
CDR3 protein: CASSEGQGLYGYTF
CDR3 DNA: TGTGCCAGCAGTGAGGGACAGGGCCTCTATGGCTACACCTTC

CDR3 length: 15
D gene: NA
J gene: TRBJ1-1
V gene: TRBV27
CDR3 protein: CASSLSPYPDTEAFF
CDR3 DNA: TGTGCCAGCAGTTTATCGCCCTACCCTGACACTGAAGCTTTCTTT

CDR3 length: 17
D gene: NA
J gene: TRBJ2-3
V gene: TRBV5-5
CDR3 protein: CASSFPLLTGSGDTQYF
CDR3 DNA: TGTGCCAGCAGCTTTCCACTCCTTACAGGGTCCGGAGATACGCAGTATTTT

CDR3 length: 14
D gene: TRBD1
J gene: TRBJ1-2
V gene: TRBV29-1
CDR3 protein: CSVDPFQGGYGYTF
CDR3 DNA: TGCAGCGTCGACCCGTTTCAGGGGGGCTATGGCTACACCTTC

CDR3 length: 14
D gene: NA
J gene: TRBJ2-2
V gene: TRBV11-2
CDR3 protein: CASRKEPGTGELFF
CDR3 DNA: TGTGCCAGCAGGAAAGAGCCCGGTACCGGGGAGCTGTTTTTT

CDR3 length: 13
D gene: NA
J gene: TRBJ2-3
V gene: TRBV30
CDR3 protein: CAWSVQRTDTQYF
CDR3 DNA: TGTGCCTGGAGTGTACAGCGCACAGATACGCAGTATTTT

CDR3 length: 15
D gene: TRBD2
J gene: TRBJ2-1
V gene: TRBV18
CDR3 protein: CASSFSGGDYNEQFF
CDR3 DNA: TGTGCCAGCTCATTTAGCGGGGGGGACTACAATGAGCAGTTCTTC

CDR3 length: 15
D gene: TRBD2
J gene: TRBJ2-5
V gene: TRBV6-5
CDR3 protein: CASKTGLARPETQYF
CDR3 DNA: TGTGCCAGCAAAACAGGACTAGCCCGACCAGAGACCCAGTACTTC